Sequencing of this TCR beta chain was carried out in a study of blood T cell repertoires in COVID-19. Study in general: Specimens from acute and convalescent COVID-19 originated in the United States, Italy and Spain. The analysed material was cDNA or gDNA that came from T cells, B-cell-depleted T cells, or PBMCs.

Details on this clone: Other nucleotide sequences from this sample produce the same CDR3.

Original handling: From reference gene primer amplification, estimates of nucleated cell counts were derived. Using immunoSEQ multiplex PCR, the repertoire was profiled, and TCRdb retains in-frame clones only, with some absent. For V, J and clone size, that table is used; D and trimming come from the DNA. Of 200,000 to 250,000 clones in the sample, approximately 91% were seen once. CDR3 length: 14 amino acids. V was clipped by 1 base and J by 2 bases; unmatched bases: 1. Germline-derived CDR1 and CDR2 are SGHTA and FQGNSA. The clonotype comes from a woman aged 60 to 75 with acute or convalescent COVID-19. The source material was peripheral blood. V gene TRBV7-2 combines with J gene TRBJ1-2; 7 bases align to TRBD1. This CDR3 is CASSLDRGNYGYTF. The CDR3 nucleotides are TGTGCCAGCAGCTTAGACAGGGGAAACTATGGCTACACCTTC.